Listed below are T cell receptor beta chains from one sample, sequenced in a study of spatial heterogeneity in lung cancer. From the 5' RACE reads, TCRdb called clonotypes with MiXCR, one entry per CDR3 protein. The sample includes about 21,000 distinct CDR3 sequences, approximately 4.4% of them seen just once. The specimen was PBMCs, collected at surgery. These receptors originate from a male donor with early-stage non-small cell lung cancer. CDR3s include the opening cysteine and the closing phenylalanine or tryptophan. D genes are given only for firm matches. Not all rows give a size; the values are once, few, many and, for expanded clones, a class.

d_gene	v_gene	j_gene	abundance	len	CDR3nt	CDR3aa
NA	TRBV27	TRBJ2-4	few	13	TGTGCCAGCAGTAAAACACATCAGGGATTCCAGTACTTC	CASSKTHQGFQYF
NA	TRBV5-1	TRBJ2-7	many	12	TGCGCCAGCAGCTCACAGAACTACGAGCAGTACTTC	CASSSQNYEQYF
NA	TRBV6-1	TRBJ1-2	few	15	TGTGCCAGCAGTGAAGGTTATCAGAGAAACTATGGCTACACCTTC	CASSEGYQRNYGYTF
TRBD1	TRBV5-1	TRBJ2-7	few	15	TGCGCCAGCAGCTCCACGACAGGGGCTTATTACGAGCAGTACTTC	CASSSTTGAYYEQYF
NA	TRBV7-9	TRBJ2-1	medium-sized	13	TGTGCCAGCAGCAGGACACTGGAGAATGAGCAGTTCTTC	CASSRTLENEQFF
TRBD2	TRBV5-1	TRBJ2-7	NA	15	TGCGCCAGCAATGGTGGGACTAGCCGTTCCTACGAGCAGTACTTC	CASNGGTSRSYEQYF
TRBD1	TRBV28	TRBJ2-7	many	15	TGTGCCAGCAGTTCAACAGGGGCCGACTCTTACGAGCAGTACTTC	CASSSTGADSYEQYF
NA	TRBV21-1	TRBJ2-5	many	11	TGTGCCAGCAGCAAAAAGGAGGCCCAGTACTTC	CASSKKEAQYF
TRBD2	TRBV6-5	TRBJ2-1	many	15	TGTGCCAGCAGTTACCGCCGGGAGGGGTTGGATGAGCAGTTCTTC	CASSYRREGLDEQFF
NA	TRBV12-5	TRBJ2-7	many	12	TGTGCTAGTGGTTTGGTTTCGGCAGGGCAATACTTC	CASGLVSAGQYF
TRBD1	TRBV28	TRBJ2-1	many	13	TGTGCCAGCAGTTTGGACAGGGTGCATGAGCAGTTCTTC	CASSLDRVHEQFF
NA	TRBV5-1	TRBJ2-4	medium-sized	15	TGCGCCAGCAGCTTCTTGGGGAGCGGGCTGGACATTCAGTACTTC	CASSFLGSGLDIQYF
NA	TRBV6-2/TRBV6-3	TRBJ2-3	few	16	TGTGCCAGCAGTCCTCTGAAGGGGGAGGGGACAGATACGCAGTATTTT	CASSPLKGEGTDTQYF
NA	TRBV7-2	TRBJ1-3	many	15	TGTGCCAGCACCGAACGGGGGGGGCCTGGAAACACCATATATTTT	CASTERGGPGNTIYF
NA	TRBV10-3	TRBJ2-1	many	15	TGTGCCATCAGTGAGTACAGCGGCTCAGGCAATGAGCAGTTCTTC	CAISEYSGSGNEQFF
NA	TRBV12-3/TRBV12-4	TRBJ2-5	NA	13	TGTGCCAGCAGAGTCACAGGGTTGGAGACCCAGTACTTC	CASRVTGLETQYF
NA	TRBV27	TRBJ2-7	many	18	TGTGCCAGCAGTCCTGGTGGGCCTTATTCGTTAGGCTCCTACGAGCAGTACTTC	CASSPGGPYSLGSYEQYF
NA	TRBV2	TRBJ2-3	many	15	TGTGCCGCGACCCAGGTGGACAGAGTCACAGATACGCAGTATTTT	CAATQVDRVTDTQYF
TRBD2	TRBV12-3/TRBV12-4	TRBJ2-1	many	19	TGTGCCAGCAGTTCGCCGGGACTAGCGGGCATTAGCTCCTACAATGAGCAGTTCTTC	CASSSPGLAGISSYNEQFF
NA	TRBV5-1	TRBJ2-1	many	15	TGCGCCAGCAGCTTGGAAGGGGGGTCCTACAATGAGCAGTTCTTC	CASSLEGGSYNEQFF
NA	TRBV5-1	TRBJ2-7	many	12	TGCGCCAGCAGCGTCAACAGCTACGAGCAGTACTTC	CASSVNSYEQYF
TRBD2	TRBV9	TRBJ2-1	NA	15	TGTGCCAGCAGCGTCTCGGCGGGAGGGCGGAATGAGCAGTTCTTC	CASSVSAGGRNEQFF
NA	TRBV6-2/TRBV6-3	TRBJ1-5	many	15	TGTGCCAGCAGTCCCAGACAGGCGAGCAATCAGCCCCAGCATTTT	CASSPRQASNQPQHF
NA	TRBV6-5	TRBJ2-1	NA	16	TGTGCCAGCAGCCCCGGGTTACTAGCCGGCTACAATGAGCAGTTCTTC	CASSPGLLAGYNEQFF
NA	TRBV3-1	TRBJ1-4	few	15	TGTGCCAGCAGCCAATATGTGGGGGTGAATGAAAAACTGTTTTTT	CASSQYVGVNEKLFF
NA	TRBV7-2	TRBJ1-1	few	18	TGTGCCAGCAGCTTAGAAGGGGACGGCTATTTGATGAACACTGAAGCTTTCTTT	CASSLEGDGYLMNTEAFF
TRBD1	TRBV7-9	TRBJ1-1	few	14	TGTGCCAGCAGCCAGGGGGCGTCGGTCACTGAAGCTTTCTTT	CASSQGASVTEAFF
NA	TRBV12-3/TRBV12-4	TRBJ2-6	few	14	TGTGCCAGCAGTCTCAACTCTGGGGCCAACGTCCTGACTTTC	CASSLNSGANVLTF